A selection of T cell receptor beta chains follows, all from one sample in a study of T cells after yellow fever vaccination. TCRdb itself ran the 5' RACE reads through MiXCR, one entry per CDR3 protein. The sample lists around 530,000 distinct CDR3 sequences; about a sixth were seen once. The material was PBMCs, obtained 5 days after the first yellow fever vaccination. The receptors come from a man between 18 and 35 years old who received the YFV17D yellow fever vaccine. Both conserved end residues are part of each CDR3. D genes are given only for firm matches. A row's size may be missing; if present it is once, few, many or a size class.

V gene	J gene	D gene	clone size	CDR3 DNA	CDR3 protein
TRBV10-3	TRBJ1-3	TRBD1	few	TGTGCCATCAGTGAAGGGGACAGGGCTGGAAACACCATATATTTT	CAISEGDRAGNTIYF
TRBV5-4	TRBJ2-3	NA	NA	TGTGCCAGCAGCGCCGGGGAGCCAGATACGCAGTATTTT	CASSAGEPDTQYF
TRBV5-1	TRBJ2-5	NA	NA	TGCGCCAGCAGCTCGGAACCTGGAGCTTCAGAGACCCAGTACTTC	CASSSEPGASETQYF
TRBV3-1	TRBJ2-1	NA	many	TGTGCCAGCAGCCTAGGCGACCGGACCTACAATGAGCAGTTCTTC	CASSLGDRTYNEQFF
TRBV7-2	TRBJ2-2	NA	few	TGTGCCAGCAGCTTAGGGCATTCTAGAACCGGGGAGCTGTTTTTT	CASSLGHSRTGELFF
TRBV4-1	TRBJ1-2	NA	NA	TGCGCCAGCAGCCAAGCCCCCGGCGGGTTTTTTGATGGCTACACCTTC	CASSQAPGGFFDGYTF
TRBV28	TRBJ2-3	TRBD1	few	TGTGCCAGCAGTTTGTGGACAGGGCGGGATACGCAGTATTTT	CASSLWTGRDTQYF
TRBV24-1	TRBJ2-3	TRBD2	NA	TGTGCCACCAGCCCGGGACTAGCGGGGGTGGATACGCAGTATTTT	CATSPGLAGVDTQYF
TRBV18	TRBJ1-4	TRBD1	NA	TGTGCCAGCTCACCCCGGACAGGGAATCAGAGTGGGCTACTGTTTTTT	CASSPRTGNQSGLLFF
TRBV7-2	TRBJ2-1	TRBD2	few	TGTGCCAGCAGCTTAGAGAGCGGGAGGTACAATGAGCAGTTCTTC	CASSLESGRYNEQFF
TRBV12-3/TRBV12-4	TRBJ2-5	NA	few	TGTGCCAGCAGTTCCCCGACACTACAAGAGACCCAGTACTTC	CASSSPTLQETQYF
TRBV7-2	TRBJ1-3	NA	many	TGTGCCAGCAGCCCCGGGACGGCCACTGGAAACACCATATATTTT	CASSPGTATGNTIYF
TRBV4-1	TRBJ2-6	NA	few	TGCGCCAGCAGCCCCGCCTACTCTGGGGCCAACGTCCTGACTTTC	CASSPAYSGANVLTF
TRBV5-4	TRBJ2-5	TRBD2	few	TGTGCCAGCAGCTCGCCCCCAGCGGGAGGAGAGACCCAGTACTTC	CASSSPPAGGETQYF
TRBV29-1	TRBJ1-5	TRBD1	NA	TGCAGCGCTGTGGACAGGGATAGCAATCAGCCCCAGCATTTT	CSAVDRDSNQPQHF
TRBV6-1	TRBJ2-6	NA	NA	TGTGCCAGCATAAGGCTCTCTGGGGCCAACGTCCTGACTTTC	CASIRLSGANVLTF
TRBV9	TRBJ2-3	NA	few	TGTGCCAGCAGCGTAGTGGAGCGTAGCACAGATACGCAGTATTTT	CASSVVERSTDTQYF
TRBV7-2	TRBJ2-3	TRBD2	NA	TGTGCCAGCAGCTTAGACAGCGGGGGGGCACAGGATACGCAGTATTTT	CASSLDSGGAQDTQYF
TRBV12-3/TRBV12-4	TRBJ1-1	NA	few	TGTGCCAGCAGTGCGACAGCGAACACTGAAGCTTTCTTT	CASSATANTEAFF
TRBV20-1	TRBJ2-1	TRBD1	NA	TGCAGTGCTAGTGGCACCGGGACAGCCCGACCCAATGAGCAGTTCTTC	CSASGTGTARPNEQFF
TRBV6-5	TRBJ1-4	NA	NA	TGTGCCAGCAGTTACGGCAGCGTTAATGAAAAACTGTTTTTT	CASSYGSVNEKLFF
TRBV7-2	TRBJ2-1	NA	few	TGTGCCAGCAGTATGGGGCGGGGAATTTTCTTAGAGCAGTTCTTC	CASSMGRGIFLEQFF